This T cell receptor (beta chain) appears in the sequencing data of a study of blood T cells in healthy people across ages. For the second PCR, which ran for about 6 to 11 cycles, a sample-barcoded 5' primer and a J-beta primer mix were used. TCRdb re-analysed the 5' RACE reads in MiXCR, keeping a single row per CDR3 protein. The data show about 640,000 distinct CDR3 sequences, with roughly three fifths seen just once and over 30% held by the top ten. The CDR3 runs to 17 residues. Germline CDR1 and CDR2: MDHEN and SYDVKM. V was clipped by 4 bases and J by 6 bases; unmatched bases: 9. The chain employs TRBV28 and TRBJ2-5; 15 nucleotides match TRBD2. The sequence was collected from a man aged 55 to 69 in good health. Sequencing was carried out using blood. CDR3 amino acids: CASSSWTSGGEEKTQYF. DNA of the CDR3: TGTGCCAGCAGTTCCTGGACTAGCGGGGGGGAAGAAAAGACCCAGTACTTC. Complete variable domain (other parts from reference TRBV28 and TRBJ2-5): DVKVTQSSRYLVKRTGEKVFLECVQDMDHENMFWYRQDPGLGLRLIYFSYDVKMKEKGDIPEGYSVSREKKERFSLILESASTNQTSMYLCASSSWTSGGEEKTQYFGPGTRLLVL.